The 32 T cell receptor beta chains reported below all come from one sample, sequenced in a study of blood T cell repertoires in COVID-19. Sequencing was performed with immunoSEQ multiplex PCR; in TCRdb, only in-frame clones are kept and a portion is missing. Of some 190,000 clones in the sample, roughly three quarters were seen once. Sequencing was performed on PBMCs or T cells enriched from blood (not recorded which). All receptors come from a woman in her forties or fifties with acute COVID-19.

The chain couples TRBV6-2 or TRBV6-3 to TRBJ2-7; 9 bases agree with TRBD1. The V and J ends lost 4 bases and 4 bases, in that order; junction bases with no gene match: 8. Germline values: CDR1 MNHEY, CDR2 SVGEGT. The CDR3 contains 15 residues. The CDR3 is CASSLYGTGQYEQYV. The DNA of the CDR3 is TGTGCCAGCAGTTTATACGGGACAGGGCAATACGAGCAGTACGTC.

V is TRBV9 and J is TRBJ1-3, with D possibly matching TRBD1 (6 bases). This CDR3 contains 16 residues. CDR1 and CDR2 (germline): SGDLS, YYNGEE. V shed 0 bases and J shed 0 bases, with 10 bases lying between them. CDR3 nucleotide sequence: TGTGCCAGCAGCGTAGGCGGGGGCCACTCTGGAAACACCATATATTTT. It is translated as CASSVGGGHSGNTIYF.

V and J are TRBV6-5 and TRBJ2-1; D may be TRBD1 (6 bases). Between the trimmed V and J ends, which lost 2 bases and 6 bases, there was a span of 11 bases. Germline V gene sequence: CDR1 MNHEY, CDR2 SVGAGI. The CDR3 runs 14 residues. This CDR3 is CASSYRTARNEQFF. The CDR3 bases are TGTGCCAGCAGTTACCGGACAGCGCGCAATGAGCAGTTCTTC.

CDR3: CASRDTGSNTGELFF. The CDR3 nucleotides read TGTGCCAGCAGAGATACCGGGTCGAACACCGGGGAGCTGTTTTTT. The V and J genes are TRBV6-4 and TRBJ2-2, with D uncertain. The CDR3 spans 15 residues. The germline V gene has CDR1 MRHNA and CDR2 SNTAGT. The germline V and J ends were trimmed by 6 bases and 0 bases, with 11 bases remaining between them.

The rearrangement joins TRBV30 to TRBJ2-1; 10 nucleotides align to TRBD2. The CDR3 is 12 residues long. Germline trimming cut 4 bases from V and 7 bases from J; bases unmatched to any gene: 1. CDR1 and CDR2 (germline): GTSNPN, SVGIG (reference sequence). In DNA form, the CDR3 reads TGTGCCTGGACTAGCGGGGGTAATGAGCAGTTCTTC. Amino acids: CAWTSGGNEQFF.

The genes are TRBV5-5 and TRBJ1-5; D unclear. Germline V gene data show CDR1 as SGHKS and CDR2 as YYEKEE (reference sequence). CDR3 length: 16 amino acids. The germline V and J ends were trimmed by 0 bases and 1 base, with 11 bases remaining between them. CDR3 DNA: TGTGCCAGCAGCTTGGTTGGCGGGTACAGCAATCAGCCCCAGCATTTT. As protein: CASSLVGGYSNQPQHF.

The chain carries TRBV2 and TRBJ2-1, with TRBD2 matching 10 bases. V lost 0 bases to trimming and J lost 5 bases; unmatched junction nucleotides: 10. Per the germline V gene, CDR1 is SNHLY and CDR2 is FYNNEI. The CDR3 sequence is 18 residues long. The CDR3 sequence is CASSEAGFGAGGNNEQFF. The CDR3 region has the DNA TGTGCCAGCAGTGAAGCAGGGTTCGGAGCGGGGGGGAACAATGAGCAGTTCTTC. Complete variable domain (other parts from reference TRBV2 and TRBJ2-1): EPEVTQTPSHQVTQMGQEVILRCVPISNHLYFYWYRQILGQKVEFLVSFYNNEISEKSEIFDDQFSVERPDGSNFTLKIRSTKLEDSAMYFCASSEAGFGAGGNNEQFFGPGTRLTVL.

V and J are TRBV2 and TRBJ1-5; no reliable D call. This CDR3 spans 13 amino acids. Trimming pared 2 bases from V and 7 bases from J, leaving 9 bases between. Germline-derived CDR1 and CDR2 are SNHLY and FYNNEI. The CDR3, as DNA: TGTGCCAGCAGTGAACCGCTCCGGCAGCCCCAGCATTTT. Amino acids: CASSEPLRQPQHF.

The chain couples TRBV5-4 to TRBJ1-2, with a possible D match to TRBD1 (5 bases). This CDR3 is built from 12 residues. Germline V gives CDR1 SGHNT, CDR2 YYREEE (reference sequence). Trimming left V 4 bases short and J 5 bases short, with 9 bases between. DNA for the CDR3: TGTGCCAGCAGCAAGGACATTTATGGCTACACCTTC. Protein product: CASSKDIYGYTF.

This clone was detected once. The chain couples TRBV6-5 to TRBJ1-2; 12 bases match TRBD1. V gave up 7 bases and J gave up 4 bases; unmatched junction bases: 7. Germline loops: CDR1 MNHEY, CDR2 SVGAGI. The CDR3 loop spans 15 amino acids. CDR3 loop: CASIGTGGAGYGYTF. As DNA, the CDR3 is TGTGCCAGCATCGGGACAGGGGGCGCGGGCTATGGCTACACCTTC.

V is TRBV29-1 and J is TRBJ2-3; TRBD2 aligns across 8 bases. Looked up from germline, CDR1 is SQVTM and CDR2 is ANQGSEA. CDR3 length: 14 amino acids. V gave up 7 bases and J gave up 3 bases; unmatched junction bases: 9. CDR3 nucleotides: TGCAGCGCCCGGGGGGGACCTTGGACAGATACGCAGTATTTT. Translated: CSARGGPWTDTQYF.

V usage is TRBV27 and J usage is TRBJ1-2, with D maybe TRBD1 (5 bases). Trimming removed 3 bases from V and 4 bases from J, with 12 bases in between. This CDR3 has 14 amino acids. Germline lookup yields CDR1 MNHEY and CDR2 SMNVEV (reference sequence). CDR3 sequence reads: CASSFGAWAYGYTF. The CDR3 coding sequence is TGTGCCAGCAGTTTTGGGGCCTGGGCCTATGGCTACACCTTC.

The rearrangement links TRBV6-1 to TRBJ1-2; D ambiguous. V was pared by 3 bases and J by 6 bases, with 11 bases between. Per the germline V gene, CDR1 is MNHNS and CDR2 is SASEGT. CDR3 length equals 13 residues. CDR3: CASSEAPSHGYTF. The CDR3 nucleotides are TGTGCCAGCAGTGAGGCCCCCTCCCATGGCTACACCTTC.

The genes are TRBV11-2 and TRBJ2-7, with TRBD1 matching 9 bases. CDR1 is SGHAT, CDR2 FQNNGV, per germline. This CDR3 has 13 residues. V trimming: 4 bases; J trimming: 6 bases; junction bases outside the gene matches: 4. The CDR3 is CASSSWDRVEQYV. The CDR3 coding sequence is TGTGCCAGCAGCTCATGGGACAGGGTCGAGCAGTACGTC.

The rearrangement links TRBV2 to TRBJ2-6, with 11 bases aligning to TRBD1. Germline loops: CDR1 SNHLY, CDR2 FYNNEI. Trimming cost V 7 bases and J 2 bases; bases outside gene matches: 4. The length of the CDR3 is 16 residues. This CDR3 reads CASKRDRGAGANVLTF. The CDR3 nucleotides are TGTGCCAGCAAGCGGGACAGGGGGGCTGGGGCCAACGTCCTGACTTTC.

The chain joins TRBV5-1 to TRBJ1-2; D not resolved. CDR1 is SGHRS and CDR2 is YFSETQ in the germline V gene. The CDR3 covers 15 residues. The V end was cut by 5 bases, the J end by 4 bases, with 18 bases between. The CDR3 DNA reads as TGCGCCAGCAGTTCCTTCCCCCAGTCTAGCTATGGCTACACCTTC. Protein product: CASSSFPQSSYGYTF. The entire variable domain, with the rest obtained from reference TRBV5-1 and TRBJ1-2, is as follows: KAGVTQTPRYLIKTRGQQVTLSCSPISGHRSVSWYQQTPGQGLQFLFEYFSETQRNKGNFPGRFSGRQFSNSRSEMNVSTLELGDSALYLCASSSFPQSSYGYTFGSGTRLTVV.

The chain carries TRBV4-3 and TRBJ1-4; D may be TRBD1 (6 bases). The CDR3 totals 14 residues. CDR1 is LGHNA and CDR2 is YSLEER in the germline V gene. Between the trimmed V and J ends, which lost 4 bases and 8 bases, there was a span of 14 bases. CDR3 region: CASSPTGPSEKLFF. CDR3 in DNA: TGCGCCAGCAGCCCGACAGGCCCTTCGGAAAAACTGTTTTTT.

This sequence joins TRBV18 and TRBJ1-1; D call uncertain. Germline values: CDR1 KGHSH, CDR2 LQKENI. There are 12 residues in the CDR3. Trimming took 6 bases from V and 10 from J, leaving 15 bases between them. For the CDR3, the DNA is TGTGCCAGCTCTATCCTGGGAGAGCTAGCTTTCTTT. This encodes CASSILGELAFF.

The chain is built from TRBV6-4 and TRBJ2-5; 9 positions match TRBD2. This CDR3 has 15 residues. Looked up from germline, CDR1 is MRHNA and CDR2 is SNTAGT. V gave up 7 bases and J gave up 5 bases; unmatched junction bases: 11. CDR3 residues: CASTQVSGGSETQYF. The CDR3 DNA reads TGTGCCAGCACCCAGGTTAGCGGGGGATCTGAGACCCAGTACTTC.

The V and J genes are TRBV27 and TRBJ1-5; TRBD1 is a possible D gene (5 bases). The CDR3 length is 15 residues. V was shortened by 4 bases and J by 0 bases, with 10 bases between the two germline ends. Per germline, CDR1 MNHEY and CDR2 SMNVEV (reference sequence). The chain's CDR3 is CASSSRVYSNQPQHF. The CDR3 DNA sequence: TGTGCCAGCAGTTCCAGGGTGTATAGCAATCAGCCCCAGCATTTT.

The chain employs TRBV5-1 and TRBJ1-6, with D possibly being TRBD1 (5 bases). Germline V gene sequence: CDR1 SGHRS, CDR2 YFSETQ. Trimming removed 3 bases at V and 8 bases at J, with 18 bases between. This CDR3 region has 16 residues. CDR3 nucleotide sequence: TGCGCCAGCAGCTATCTGGGGCCAACTGGGGATTCACCCCTCCACTTT. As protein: CASSYLGPTGDSPLHF. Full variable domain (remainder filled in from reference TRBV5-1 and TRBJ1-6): KAGVTQTPRYLIKTRGQQVTLSCSPISGHRSVSWYQQTPGQGLQFLFEYFSETQRNKGNFPGRFSGRQFSNSRSEMNVSTLELGDSALYLCASSYLGPTGDSPLHFGNGTRLTVT.

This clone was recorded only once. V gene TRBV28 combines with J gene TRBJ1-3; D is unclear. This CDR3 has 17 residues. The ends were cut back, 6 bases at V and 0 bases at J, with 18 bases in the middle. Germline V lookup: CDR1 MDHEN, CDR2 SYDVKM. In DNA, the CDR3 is TGTGCCAGCAGACCAAATCATCGATCAGTCTCTGGAAACACCATATATTTT. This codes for CASRPNHRSVSGNTIYF.

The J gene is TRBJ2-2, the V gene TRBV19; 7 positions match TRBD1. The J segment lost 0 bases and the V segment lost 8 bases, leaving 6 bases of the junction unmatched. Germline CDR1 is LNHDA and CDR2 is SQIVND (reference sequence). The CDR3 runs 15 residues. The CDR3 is CASWTGTANTGELFF. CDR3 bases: TGTGCCAGTTGGACCGGGACAGCGAACACCGGGGAGCTGTTTTTT.

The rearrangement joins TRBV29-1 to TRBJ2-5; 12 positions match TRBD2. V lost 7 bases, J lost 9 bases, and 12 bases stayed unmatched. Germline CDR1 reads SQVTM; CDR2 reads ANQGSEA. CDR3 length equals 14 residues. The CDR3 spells CSAKLAGGGAAQYF. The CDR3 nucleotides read TGCAGCGCAAAACTAGCGGGGGGCGGAGCGGCCCAGTACTTC.

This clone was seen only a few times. CDR3 residues: CASSAQGAQGYGYTF. In nucleotides, the CDR3 is TGTGCCAGCAGCGCCCAGGGGGCGCAGGGCTATGGCTACACCTTC. The chain joins TRBV7-3 to TRBJ1-2, with 8 bases matching TRBD1. V dropped 5 bases and J dropped 4; count of bases not matched to a gene: 9. The CDR3 runs 15 residues. Germline CDR1 SGHTA, CDR2 FQGTGA.

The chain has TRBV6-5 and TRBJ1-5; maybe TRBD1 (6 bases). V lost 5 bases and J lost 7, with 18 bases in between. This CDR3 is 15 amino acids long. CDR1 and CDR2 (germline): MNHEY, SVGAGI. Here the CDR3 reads CASSPDGGGGQPQHF. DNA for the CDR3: TGTGCCAGCAGTCCTGATGGGGGGGGCGGGCAGCCCCAGCATTTT.

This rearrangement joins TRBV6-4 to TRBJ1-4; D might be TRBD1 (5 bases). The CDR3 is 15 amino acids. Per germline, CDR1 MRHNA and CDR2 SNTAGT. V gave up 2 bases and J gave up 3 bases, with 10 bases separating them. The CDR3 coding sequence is TGTGCCAGCAGTGACAGCGCAGGGCCTAATGAAAAACTGTTTTTT. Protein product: CASSDSAGPNEKLFF.

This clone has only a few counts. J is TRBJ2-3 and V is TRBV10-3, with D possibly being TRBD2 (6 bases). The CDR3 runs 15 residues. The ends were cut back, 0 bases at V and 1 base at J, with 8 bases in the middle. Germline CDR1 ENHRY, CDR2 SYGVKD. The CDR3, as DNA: TGTGCCATCAGTGAGTCGTGGAGGGGCACAGATACGCAGTATTTT. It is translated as CAISESWRGTDTQYF.

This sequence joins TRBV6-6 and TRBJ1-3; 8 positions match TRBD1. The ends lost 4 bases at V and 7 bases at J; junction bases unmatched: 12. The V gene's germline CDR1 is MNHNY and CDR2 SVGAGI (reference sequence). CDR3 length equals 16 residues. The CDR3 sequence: CASSSSLDRDWNTIYF. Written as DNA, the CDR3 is TGTGCCAGCAGTTCCTCATTGGACAGGGATTGGAACACCATATATTTT.

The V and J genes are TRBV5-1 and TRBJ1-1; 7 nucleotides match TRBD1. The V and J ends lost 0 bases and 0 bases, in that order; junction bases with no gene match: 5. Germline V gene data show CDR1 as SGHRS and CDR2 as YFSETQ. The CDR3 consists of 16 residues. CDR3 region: CASSLVWGQMNTEAFF. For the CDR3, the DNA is TGCGCCAGCAGCTTGGTTTGGGGACAGATGAACACTGAAGCTTTCTTT.

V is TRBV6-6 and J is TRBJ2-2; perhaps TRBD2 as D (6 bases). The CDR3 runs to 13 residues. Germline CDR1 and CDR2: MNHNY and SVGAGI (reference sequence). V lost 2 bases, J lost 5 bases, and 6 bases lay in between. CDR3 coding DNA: TGTGCCAGCAGTTACGGGAGGACCGGGGAGCTGTTTTTT. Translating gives CASSYGRTGELFF.

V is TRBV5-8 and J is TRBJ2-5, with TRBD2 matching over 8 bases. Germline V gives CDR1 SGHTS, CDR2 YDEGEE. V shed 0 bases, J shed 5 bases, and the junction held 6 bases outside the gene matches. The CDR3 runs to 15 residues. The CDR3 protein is CASSLAGGLWETQYF. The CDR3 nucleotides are TGTGCCAGCAGCTTGGCGGGGGGGCTCTGGGAGACCCAGTACTTC.